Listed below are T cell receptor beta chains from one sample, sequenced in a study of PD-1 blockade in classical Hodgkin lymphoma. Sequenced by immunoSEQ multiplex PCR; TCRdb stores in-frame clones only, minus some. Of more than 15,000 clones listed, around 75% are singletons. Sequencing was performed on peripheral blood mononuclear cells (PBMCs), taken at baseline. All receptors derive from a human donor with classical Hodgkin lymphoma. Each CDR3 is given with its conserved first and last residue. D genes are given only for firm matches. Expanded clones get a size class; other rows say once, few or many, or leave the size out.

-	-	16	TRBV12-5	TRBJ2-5	CASGSTDDLLEETQYF	TGTGCTAGTGGTTCGACAGACGACCTCCTGGAAGAGACCCAGTACTTC
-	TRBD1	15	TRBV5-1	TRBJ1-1	CASTPAGGRNTEAFF	TGCGCCAGCACCCCAGCAGGGGGGAGGAACACTGAAGCTTTCTTT
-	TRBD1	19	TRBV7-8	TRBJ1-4	CASSLRRTGQHATNEKLFF	TGTGCCAGCAGCCTAAGACGGACAGGCCAGCACGCAACTAATGAAAAACTGTTTTTT
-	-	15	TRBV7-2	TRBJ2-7	CASSLRQASSYEQYF	TGTGCCAGCAGCTTACGCCAGGCAAGCTCCTACGAGCAGTACTTC
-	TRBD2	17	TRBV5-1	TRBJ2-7	CASSLGVAGGLPHEQYF	TGCGCCAGCAGCTTGGGAGTAGCGGGAGGCCTCCCCCACGAGCAGTACTTC
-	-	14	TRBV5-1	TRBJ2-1	CASSPDTLGNEQFF	TGCGCCAGCAGCCCGGACACGTTAGGGAATGAGCAGTTCTTC
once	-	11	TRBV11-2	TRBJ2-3	CASTTSDTQYF	TGTGCCAGCACCACTTCGGATACGCAGTATTTT
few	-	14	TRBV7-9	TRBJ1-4	CASSDRDGVGKLFF	TGTGCCAGCAGCGACCGGGACGGCGTGGGGAAACTGTTTTTT
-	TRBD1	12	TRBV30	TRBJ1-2	CAWSTGSYGYTF	TGTGCCTGGTCGACAGGGAGCTATGGCTACACCTTC
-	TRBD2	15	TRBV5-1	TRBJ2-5	CASSPGGGGQETQYF	TGCGCCAGCAGCCCGGGAGGGGGGGGGCAAGAGACCCAGTACTTC
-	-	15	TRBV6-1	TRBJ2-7	CASRGRAGQYYEQYF	TGTGCCAGCAGAGGTCGGGCGGGACAGTACTACGAGCAGTACTTC
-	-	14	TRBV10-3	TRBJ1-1	CAISDLASNTEAFF	TGTGCCATCAGTGATTTAGCGTCGAACACTGAAGCTTTCTTT
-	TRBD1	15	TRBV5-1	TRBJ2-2	CASAIGDRDTGELFF	TGCGCCAGCGCCATCGGGGACAGGGACACCGGGGAGCTGTTTTTT
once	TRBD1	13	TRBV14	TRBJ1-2	CASSPGTVYGYTF	TGTGCCAGCAGCCCTGGGACAGTATATGGCTACACCTTC
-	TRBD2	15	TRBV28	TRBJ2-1	CASSSGLEAYNEQFF	TGTGCCAGCAGTTCGGGACTAGAGGCTTACAATGAGCAGTTCTTC
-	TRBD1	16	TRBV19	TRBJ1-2	CASSIDRDRGVYGYTF	TGTGCCAGTAGTATTGATCGGGACAGGGGGGTCTATGGCTACACCTTC
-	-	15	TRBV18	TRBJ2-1	CASTLYRGEGHEQFF	TGTGCCAGCACCCTCTATAGGGGCGAGGGACATGAGCAGTTCTTC
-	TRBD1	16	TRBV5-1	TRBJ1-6	CASSDLGQGALSPLHF	TGCGCCAGCAGCGACTTGGGACAGGGGGCGCTTTCACCCCTCCACTTT
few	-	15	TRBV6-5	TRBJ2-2	CASLRRGADTGELFF	TGTGCCAGCCTGCGTAGGGGAGCGGACACCGGGGAGCTGTTTTTT
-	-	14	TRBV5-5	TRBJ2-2	CASSLTVNTGELFF	TGTGCCAGCAGCTTGACAGTGAACACCGGGGAGCTGTTTTTT
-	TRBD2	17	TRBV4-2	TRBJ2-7	CASSQVGGLAGSYEQYF	TGTGCCAGCAGCCAAGTCGGGGGACTAGCGGGCTCCTACGAGCAGTACTTC
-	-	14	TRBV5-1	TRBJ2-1	CASSPFDSHNEQFF	TGCGCCAGCAGCCCCTTCGACAGCCACAATGAGCAGTTCTTC
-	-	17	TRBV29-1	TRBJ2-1	CSVDGLAPPFSYNEQFF	TGCAGCGTTGACGGGCTAGCGCCTCCTTTCTCCTACAATGAGCAGTTCTTC
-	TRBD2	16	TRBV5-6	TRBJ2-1	CASSLLAGGPGNEQFF	TGTGCCAGCAGCCTTTTAGCGGGAGGGCCTGGGAATGAGCAGTTCTTC
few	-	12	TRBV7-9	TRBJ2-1	CASSQGGREQFF	TGTGCCAGCAGCCAAGGGGGGAGGGAGCAGTTCTTC
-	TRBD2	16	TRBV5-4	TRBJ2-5	CASSWTSGVSQETQYF	TGTGCCAGCAGCTGGACTAGCGGGGTCTCCCAAGAGACCCAGTACTTC
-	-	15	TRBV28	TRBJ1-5	CASSPQLLSNQPQHF	TGTGCCAGCAGTCCACAGCTCTTAAGCAATCAGCCCCAGCATTTT
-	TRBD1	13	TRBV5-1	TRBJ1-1	CASSPTGVTEAFF	TGCGCCAGCAGCCCTACAGGGGTCACTGAAGCTTTCTTT
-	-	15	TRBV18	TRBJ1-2	CASSPLVDSNYGYTF	TGTGCCAGCTCACCCCTCGTGGACTCTAACTATGGCTACACCTTC